One sample yielded the 18 T cell receptor beta chains listed below, sequenced in a study of identical twins. Each CDR3 protein is one row after TCRdb ran MiXCR on the 5' RACE reads. The data show about 1.7 million distinct CDR3 sequences, with under 35% seen just once and about 0.27% held by the top ten. Sequenced material: cord blood. Receptor source: a newborn girl in good health.

This clonotype was seen more than once but under ten times. The chain links TRBV20-1 to TRBJ1-4, with 8 bases lining up with TRBD1. This CDR3 is 14 amino acids long. The V and J ends lost 7 bases and 4 bases, in that order; junction bases with no gene match: 8. Germline loops: CDR1 DFQATT, CDR2 SNEGSKA (reference sequence). The CDR3 DNA reads as TGCAGTGGCCTGACAGGGGCGAGTAATGAAAAACTGTTTTTT. Protein sequence: CSGLTGASNEKLFF.

Many counts were recorded for this clonotype. The V and J genes are TRBV5-1 and TRBJ2-1; the D is unclear. Germline-derived CDR1 and CDR2 are SGHRS and YFSETQ. The CDR3 contains 15 residues. With 0 bases removed from V and 0 bases from J, the gap between germline ends came to 7 bases. The chain's CDR3 is CASSLGAVSYNEQFF. DNA for the CDR3: TGCGCCAGCAGCTTGGGGGCGGTCTCCTACAATGAGCAGTTCTTC.

The rearrangement joins TRBV7-2 to TRBJ2-5; tentative D call: TRBD2 (6 bases). The end of the DNA is better explained by TRBJ2-7, so the J call may be wrong. Germline CDR1 reads SGHTA; CDR2 reads FQGNSA. CDR3 size: 14 residues. The CDR3 nucleotides are TGTGCCAGCAGCCGTCTCCCCGGGAGCAACGAGCAGTACTTC. Its protein is CASSRLPGSNEQYF.

This clonotype was seen only a few times. V is TRBV7-2 and J is TRBJ2-2; 9 positions agree with TRBD1. Trimming removed 4 bases from V and 6 bases from J; junction bases left unmatched: 3. Germline V gene lookup returns CDR1 SGHTA and CDR2 FQGNSA. The CDR3 runs to 14 residues. CDR3 residues: CASSSRQGAGELFF. For the CDR3, the DNA is TGTGCCAGCAGCTCCCGACAGGGGGCCGGGGAGCTGTTTTTT.

This clonotype was found a few times. V is TRBV5-4 and J is TRBJ2-1; perhaps TRBD2 as D (5 bases). This CDR3 has 16 amino acids. V was cut by 0 bases and J by 1 base, with 11 bases left in between. The germline CDR1 and CDR2 sequences are SGHNT and YYREEE (reference sequence). This CDR3 is CASSLDGGQSYNEQFF. CDR3 coding DNA: TGTGCCAGCAGCTTGGACGGCGGGCAATCCTACAATGAGCAGTTCTTC. The full variable domain, its missing parts supplied by reference TRBV5-4 and TRBJ2-1, is ETGVTQSPTHLIKTRGQQVTLRCSSQSGHNTVSWYQQALGQGPQFIFQYYREEENGRGNFPPRFSGLQFPNYSSELNVNALELDDSALYLCASSLDGGQSYNEQFFGPGTRLTVL.

This clonotype has at least ten counts. V and J are TRBV12-3 or TRBV12-4 and TRBJ1-6, with D unclear. This CDR3 has 15 amino acids. Trimming left V 3 bases short and J 0 bases short, with 6 bases between. The CDR3 coding sequence is TGTGCCAGCAGTTTCAGGCGCTCCTATAATTCACCCCTCCACTTT. It codes for CASSFRRSYNSPLHF.

The chain has TRBV3-1 and TRBJ2-1, with TRBD1 matching over 9 bases. Germline V gene data show CDR1 as LGHDT and CDR2 as YNNKEL (reference sequence). CDR3 length equals 14 residues. Trimming removed 6 bases from V and 7 bases from J; junction bases left unmatched: 7. The CDR3 DNA is TGTGCCAGCAGTTACTCAGACAGGGGGAATGAGCAGTTCTTC. This translates into CASSYSDRGNEQFF.

This chain uses TRBV4-2 with TRBJ2-3; TRBD2 matches 11 bases. The V gene's germline CDR1 is LGHNA and CDR2 YNFKEQ. The CDR3 is 18 residues long. Germline trimming cut 0 bases from V and 2 bases from J; bases unmatched to any gene: 7. The CDR3 sequence: CASSQEPSGGIYTDTQYF. As DNA, the CDR3 is TGTGCCAGCAGCCAAGAACCTAGCGGGGGGATATACACAGATACGCAGTATTTT.

This chain joins TRBV3-1 and TRBJ2-5; possibly TRBD1 or TRBD2 for D (5 bases each). The CDR3 has 15 residues. Trimming stripped 0 bases from V and 3 bases from J, with 11 bases between. Germline CDR1 and CDR2: LGHDT and YNNKEL (reference sequence). CDR3 protein: CASSQEYGTEETQYF. The CDR3 DNA reads as TGTGCCAGCAGCCAAGAATATGGGACGGAAGAGACCCAGTACTTC.

The rearrangement joins TRBV3-1 to TRBJ1-1; D gene ambiguous. Germline loops: CDR1 LGHDT, CDR2 YNNKEL (reference sequence). The CDR3 has 14 residues. Between the trimmed V and J ends, which lost 0 bases and 5 bases, there was a span of 10 bases. The CDR3: CASSQDPRWTEAFF. The CDR3 DNA reads as TGTGCCAGCAGCCAAGACCCGAGGTGGACTGAAGCTTTCTTT.

This clonotype was seen a handful of times. The rearrangement joins TRBV6-6 to TRBJ2-1; no firm D call. The CDR3 consists of 13 residues. The V gene lost 0 bases and the J gene lost 8 bases, with 8 bases spanning the gap. Germline lookup yields CDR1 MNHNY and CDR2 SVGAGI (reference sequence). The CDR3 nucleotides read TGTGCCAGCAGTTACTCTGGGGAAGATGAGCAGTTCTTC. This encodes CASSYSGEDEQFF.

This clonotype turned up a few times. J is TRBJ2-3 and V is TRBV20-1; D uncertain. The CDR3 sequence is 14 residues long. Germline values: CDR1 DFQATT, CDR2 SNEGSKA (reference sequence). The V gene lost 3 bases and the J gene lost 3 bases, with 13 bases spanning the gap. Written as DNA, the CDR3 is TGCAGTGCTAGGCTTCGCCGAAGTACAGATACGCAGTATTTT. It specifies CSARLRRSTDTQYF.

This clonotype was counted at least ten times. The chain is built from TRBV28 and TRBJ1-2; TRBD1 is a possible D gene (5 bases). The CDR3 runs 12 residues. The V and J ends lost 1 base and 6 bases respectively, with 6 bases between them. CDR1 is MDHEN and CDR2 is SYDVKM in the germline V gene. This chain's CDR3 is CASSLSGHGYTF. CDR3 sequence (DNA): TGTGCCAGCAGTTTATCAGGGCATGGCTACACCTTC.

The gene calls are TRBV27 and TRBJ2-6; D is unclear. V was pared by 1 base and J by 3 bases, with 4 bases between. CDR3 length equals 14 residues. Germline values: CDR1 MNHEY, CDR2 SMNVEV (reference sequence). The CDR3 DNA reads TGTGCCAGCAGTTTATGGGTTGGGGCCAACGTCCTGACTTTC. Its protein is CASSLWVGANVLTF.

The chain carries TRBV20-1 and TRBJ1-2, with a possible D match to TRBD1 (5 bases). The CDR3 is 15 residues long. Germline-derived CDR1 and CDR2 are DFQATT and SNEGSKA (reference sequence). The CDR3: CRASSSWSREAGYTF. The CDR3 DNA is TGCAGGGCATCCTCTTCCTGGTCCAGGGAGGCTGGCTACACCTTC.

A word on this clonotype: The junction differs from germline at one of its ends, possibly a read error. The chain is built from TRBV12-3 or TRBV12-4 and TRBJ2-1, with TRBD2 identical over 7 bases. The DNA matches TRBJ2-7 better at its end, which makes the J call doubtful. There are 14 residues in the CDR3. CDR3 sequence (DNA): TGTGCCACCAGTTCGGGACTAATCCTCAATGAGCAGTACTTC. This sequence encodes CATSSGLILNEQYF.

The J gene is TRBJ2-6, the V gene TRBV15; D is uncertain. Germline loops: CDR1 LNHNV, CDR2 YYDKDF (reference sequence). This CDR3 has 15 residues. The V gene lost 0 bases and the J gene lost 0 bases, with 3 bases spanning the gap. DNA for the CDR3: TGTGCCACCAGCAGAGAGGGCTCTGGGGCCAACGTCCTGACTTTC. Its protein product is CATSREGSGANVLTF.

This clonotype came up a few times. The rearrangement joins TRBV5-1 to TRBJ2-1; D perhaps matches TRBD2 (6 bases). This CDR3 is built from 14 residues. The germline gives CDR1 SGHRS, CDR2 YFSETQ. Trimming took 7 bases from V and 2 from J, leaving 13 bases between them. The CDR3 loop reads CASGGTVPYNEQFF. DNA of the CDR3: TGCGCCAGCGGGGGGACTGTCCCCTACAATGAGCAGTTCTTC.